A selection of T cell receptor beta chains follows, all from one sample in a study of T cell responses to AZD1222 COVID-19 vaccine. The data were produced by immunoSEQ multiplex PCR, yet TCRdb's version contains in-frame clones alone and is incomplete. The sample lists about 260,000 clones, more than 80% seen once, with approximately 0.52% in the top ten. The sample here was peripheral blood, taken on day 0 of AZD1222 vaccination. The receptors were sampled from an adult in good health. The CDR3 runs from the conserved cysteine through the conserved F or W. D genes are given only for firm matches. Size values are once, few and many counts, or a class for expanded clones, and some rows have none.

clone_size d_call j_call v_call cdr3_aa cdr3_nt
NA NA TRBJ1-1 TRBV28 CASSLNTEGTEAFF TGTGCCAGCAGTTTAAACACGGAGGGGACTGAAGCTTTCTTT
NA TRBD2 TRBJ2-2 TRBV6-5 CASRRREVGELFF TGTGCCAGCCGGCGGCGGGAGGTCGGGGAGCTGTTTTTT
once NA TRBJ2-5 TRBV6-8 CASSYCGLQETQYF TGTGCCAGCAGTTACTGTGGACTCCAAGAGACCCAGTACTTC
NA NA TRBJ2-1 TRBV7-8 CASSRRVRSYNEQFF TGTGCCAGCAGCCGCCGGGTCCGGTCCTACAATGAGCAGTTCTTC
NA TRBD1 TRBJ1-2 TRBV13 CASSLLNRGRDLYGYTF TGTGCCAGCAGCTTACTTAACAGGGGGCGAGATTTATATGGCTACACCTTC
NA TRBD2 TRBJ2-2 TRBV11-2 CASSKRTSGSPTGELFF TGTGCCAGCAGCAAACGGACTAGCGGGAGCCCTACCGGGGAGCTGTTTTTT
few NA TRBJ1-1 TRBV3-1/TRBV3-2 CASQQKNTEAFF TGTGCCAGCCAACAAAAGAACACTGAAGCTTTCTTT
NA NA TRBJ1-5 TRBV7-2 CASTLMGNNQPQHF TGTGCCAGCACCCTAATGGGGAATAATCAGCCCCAGCATTTT
NA NA TRBJ2-7 TRBV7-9 CASSSKTGTDTYEQYF TGTGCCAGCAGCTCCAAGACCGGGACCGATACCTACGAGCAGTACTTC
once TRBD1 TRBJ2-1 TRBV7-2 CASSRDSSSYNEQFF TGTGCCAGCAGCCGGGACAGCAGCTCCTACAATGAGCAGTTCTTC
NA TRBD1 TRBJ1-2 TRBV27 CASSHRQGADYGYTF TGTGCCAGCAGTCACCGACAGGGGGCAGACTATGGCTACACCTTC
NA NA TRBJ2-3 TRBV4-3 CASSPRAPPRGDTQYF TGCGCCAGCAGCCCCCGGGCTCCACCACGAGGGGATACGCAGTATTTT
once NA TRBJ1-1 TRBV9 CASSVAPGGTEAFF TGTGCCAGCAGCGTAGCCCCGGGTGGCACTGAAGCTTTCTTT
NA NA TRBJ1-4 TRBV5-1 CASSWQGTNEKLFF TGCGCCAGCAGCTGGCAGGGTACTAATGAAAAACTGTTTTTT
few NA TRBJ1-2 TRBV19 CASSNALRIYGYTF TGTGCCAGTAGCAACGCTTTGCGTATCTATGGCTACACCTTC
NA NA TRBJ2-5 TRBV28 CASSFRGETQYF TGTGCCAGCAGTTTCCGAGGAGAGACCCAGTACTTC
NA TRBD2 TRBJ2-3 TRBV18 CASSPGLAGLTSTDTQYF TGTGCCAGCTCACCAGGACTAGCGGGCCTAACTAGCACAGATACGCAGTATTTT
NA NA TRBJ1-4 TRBV5-1 CASSLTLAPANEKLFF TGCGCCAGCAGCTTGACCCTCGCTCCCGCTAATGAAAAACTGTTTTTT
NA TRBD1 TRBJ2-5 TRBV2 CASRGDRGATQYF TGTGCCAGCAGGGGGGACAGGGGGGCGACCCAGTACTTC
NA NA TRBJ2-7 TRBV27 CASSLRTSRDNYEQYF TGTGCCAGCAGTTTAAGGACCTCCAGGGACAACTACGAGCAGTACTTC
NA NA TRBJ1-3 TRBV3-1/TRBV3-2 CASSQSGNTIYF TGTGCCAGCAGCCAGTCCGGAAACACCATATATTTT
once TRBD1 TRBJ2-7 TRBV7-9 CASSRQGYEQYF TGTGCCAGCAGCCGACAGGGTTACGAGCAGTACTTC
NA TRBD1 TRBJ2-7 TRBV4-2 CASSQGTGALTYEQYF TGTGCCAGCAGCCAAGGGACAGGGGCTCTTACCTACGAGCAGTACTTC
once TRBD1 TRBJ2-7 TRBV7-9 CASSPGTGSYEQYF TGTGCCAGCAGCCCCGGGACAGGTAGCTACGAGCAGTACTTC
once TRBD2 TRBJ2-1 TRBV30 CAWSPRLANEQFF TGTGCCTGGAGCCCCCGACTAGCTAATGAGCAGTTCTTC
NA NA TRBJ1-2 TRBV27 CASSLSGRSNYGYTF TGTGCCAGCAGTTTATCGGGCAGGTCTAACTATGGCTACACCTTC
NA NA TRBJ1-3 TRBV18 CASSPGSSGNTIYF TGTGCCAGCTCGCCGGGATCCTCTGGAAACACCATATATTTT
NA NA TRBJ2-1 TRBV7-9 CASSLGTPSYNEQFF TGTGCCAGCAGCCTCGGGACCCCGTCCTACAATGAGCAGTTCTTC
NA NA TRBJ1-5 TRBV6-2/TRBV6-3 CASSPRKGWQEYQPQHF TGTGCCAGCAGCCCCCGTAAAGGGTGGCAGGAGTATCAGCCCCAGCATTTT
NA NA TRBJ1-1 TRBV11-1 CASSGPENTEAFF TGTGCCAGCTCGGGACCGGAGAACACTGAAGCTTTCTTT
NA NA TRBJ2-7 TRBV5-6 CASSLRDRPYEQYF TGTGCCAGCAGCCTCCGGGACCGACCCTACGAGCAGTACTTC
NA TRBD1 TRBJ1-1 TRBV19 CASSMWDRVNTEAFF TGTGCCAGTAGTATGTGGGACAGAGTGAACACTGAAGCTTTCTTT
once NA TRBJ2-3 TRBV5-6 CASSRALGAGVVDTQYF TGTGCCAGCAGCAGGGCGCTGGGGGCAGGGGTAGTGGATACGCAGTATTTT
once NA TRBJ1-1 TRBV9 CASSASDLQSTEAFF TGTGCCAGCAGCGCATCCGATCTACAGAGCACTGAAGCTTTCTTT
once TRBD1 TRBJ2-1 TRBV7-3 CASSPRTGGAYNEQFF TGTGCCAGCAGCCCTAGGACAGGGGGGGCCTACAATGAGCAGTTCTTC
NA NA TRBJ2-7 TRBV5-4 CASSLGGGETYEQYF TGTGCCAGCAGCTTGGGAGGAGGGGAAACCTACGAGCAGTACTTC
once NA TRBJ1-5 TRBV4-3 CASSQFKGVDQPQHF TGCGCCAGCAGCCAGTTTAAGGGGGTTGATCAGCCCCAGCATTTT
NA NA TRBJ1-6 TRBV13 CASSPPSTGGKSPLHF TGTGCCAGCAGCCCACCCTCGACAGGAGGCAAATCACCCCTCCACTTT
NA NA TRBJ2-2 TRBV5-3 CARSFSSETGELFF TGTGCCAGAAGCTTCTCTAGCGAGACCGGGGAGCTGTTTTTT
NA NA TRBJ2-1 TRBV21-1 CASSNSGGAQNNEQFF TGTGCCAGCAGCAATAGCGGGGGGGCTCAGAACAATGAGCAGTTCTTC
NA TRBD1 TRBJ2-5 TRBV12-3/TRBV12-4 CASSTTGGETQYF TGTGCCAGCAGTACCACAGGGGGAGAGACCCAGTACTTC
NA NA TRBJ2-3 TRBV28 CASSQGLNTQYF TGTGCCAGCAGCCAGGGACTCAATACGCAGTATTTT
NA NA TRBJ2-5 TRBV4-1 CASSLTHQETQYF TGCGCCAGCAGCCTCACTCACCAAGAGACCCAGTACTTC
NA NA TRBJ2-1 TRBV12-3/TRBV12-4 CASRGIDNEQFF TGTGCCAGCAGGGGGATCGACAATGAGCAGTTCTTC
NA TRBD2 TRBJ2-3 TRBV2 CATRLAGGQDTQYF TGTGCCACCCGACTAGCGGGGGGTCAAGATACGCAGTATTTT
NA NA TRBJ2-1 TRBV29-1 CSVTDSPDEQFF TGCAGCGTTACTGACAGCCCCGATGAGCAGTTCTTC